Listed below are T cell receptor beta chains from one sample, sequenced in a study of blood T cell repertoires in COVID-19. Sequencing used immunoSEQ multiplex PCR; TCRdb keeps in-frame clones, though not all of them. This table has more than 95,000 clones, around four fifths appearing once. Sequenced material: peripheral blood. The source of these receptors is a man aged 55-75 years with acute or convalescent COVID-19. Each CDR3 is given with its conserved first and last residue. Each record gives: clone size, J gene, D gene, V gene, CDR3 DNA, CDR3 protein. The D gene is left open where the match is weak. Clone size, where shown, is once, few, many, or a class for clones that have expanded.

clone_size: .
j_call: TRBJ2-3
d_call: .
v_call: TRBV5-1
cdr3_nt: TGCGCCAGCAGTCTCGAAGGGGGTGACGGCACAGATACGCAGTATTTT
cdr3_aa: CASSLEGGDGTDTQYF

clone_size: .
j_call: TRBJ2-1
d_call: TRBD2
v_call: TRBV3-1/TRBV3-2
cdr3_nt: TGTGCCACCCAACGACCGGGACCCCTGGCGGGAGGCCTCGGGGAGCAGTTCTTC
cdr3_aa: CATQRPGPLAGGLGEQFF

clone_size: .
j_call: TRBJ2-7
d_call: TRBD1
v_call: TRBV7-3
cdr3_nt: TGTGCCAGCAGCTTAATTGGACAGGACTACGAGCAGTACTTC
cdr3_aa: CASSLIGQDYEQYF

clone_size: .
j_call: TRBJ1-4
d_call: .
v_call: TRBV6-5
cdr3_nt: TGTGCCAGCAGTAACACGCAGAATGAAAAACTGTTTTTT
cdr3_aa: CASSNTQNEKLFF

clone_size: once
j_call: TRBJ2-1
d_call: TRBD2
v_call: TRBV24-1
cdr3_nt: TGTGCCACCAGCAATAGCGGGGGGGCCCGGAATGAGCAGTTCTTC
cdr3_aa: CATSNSGGARNEQFF

clone_size: .
j_call: TRBJ2-7
d_call: .
v_call: TRBV3-1/TRBV3-2
cdr3_nt: TGTGCCAGCAGCCAACGTCTCTACGAGCAGTACTTC
cdr3_aa: CASSQRLYEQYF

clone_size: .
j_call: TRBJ1-2
d_call: .
v_call: TRBV7-3
cdr3_nt: TGTGCCAGCAGCTCGGACGGGAGCTATGGCTACACCTTC
cdr3_aa: CASSSDGSYGYTF

clone_size: .
j_call: TRBJ2-1
d_call: .
v_call: TRBV6-6
cdr3_nt: TGTGCCAGCAGTCCGACTAGTGGGTCCTACAATGAGCAGTTCTTC
cdr3_aa: CASSPTSGSYNEQFF

clone_size: .
j_call: TRBJ2-2
d_call: .
v_call: TRBV7-9
cdr3_nt: TGTGCCAGCACCTCCCTGACGGGGATGGGTTTGGCCGGGGAGCTGTTTTTT
cdr3_aa: CASTSLTGMGLAGELFF

clone_size: few
j_call: TRBJ2-7
d_call: TRBD1
v_call: TRBV3-1/TRBV3-2
cdr3_nt: TGTGCCAGCAGCCCGGACAGGGTCCCCTACGAGCAGTACTTC
cdr3_aa: CASSPDRVPYEQYF

clone_size: .
j_call: TRBJ2-2
d_call: TRBD2
v_call: TRBV11-2
cdr3_nt: TGTGCCAGCAGCGTTCTAGCGGGGGGGAATACCGGGGAGCTGTTTTTT
cdr3_aa: CASSVLAGGNTGELFF

clone_size: few
j_call: TRBJ1-5
d_call: .
v_call: TRBV20-1
cdr3_nt: TGCAGTGCTAGTGTACAGGGTCGGGGTCAGCCCCAGCATTTT
cdr3_aa: CSASVQGRGQPQHF

clone_size: .
j_call: TRBJ2-5
d_call: .
v_call: TRBV7-8
cdr3_nt: TGTGCCAACAGCTTAGGCAGGGGCGTGAAAGAGACCCAGTACTTC
cdr3_aa: CANSLGRGVKETQYF

clone_size: .
j_call: TRBJ2-3
d_call: TRBD2
v_call: TRBV24-1
cdr3_nt: TGTGCGACAAGCGGGGGGCACACAGATACGCAGTATTTT
cdr3_aa: CATSGGHTDTQYF

clone_size: .
j_call: TRBJ2-7
d_call: .
v_call: TRBV5-1
cdr3_nt: TGCGCCAGCAGCTTGGGGGACAAATACGAGCAGTACTTC
cdr3_aa: CASSLGDKYEQYF

clone_size: few
j_call: TRBJ1-5
d_call: TRBD1
v_call: TRBV30
cdr3_nt: TGTGCCTGGAGTGGGGGGACAGGGGATCAGCCCCAGCATTTT
cdr3_aa: CAWSGGTGDQPQHF

clone_size: .
j_call: TRBJ1-2
d_call: .
v_call: TRBV12-3/TRBV12-4
cdr3_nt: TGTGCCAGCAGCCCCGCGGGGGCGGGTGGCTACACCTTC
cdr3_aa: CASSPAGAGGYTF

clone_size: .
j_call: TRBJ2-7
d_call: TRBD1
v_call: TRBV5-8
cdr3_nt: TGTGCCAGCAGACGAAGAGGACAGGGTGGCGAGCAGTACTTC
cdr3_aa: CASRRRGQGGEQYF

clone_size: .
j_call: TRBJ1-5
d_call: TRBD1
v_call: TRBV12-3/TRBV12-4
cdr3_nt: TGTGCCAGCCAGACAGGGAGTCAGCCCCAGCATTTT
cdr3_aa: CASQTGSQPQHF

clone_size: .
j_call: TRBJ1-6
d_call: .
v_call: TRBV5-1
cdr3_nt: TGCGCCAGCAGCTTGGGAGGGTTCAATTCACCCCTCCACTTT
cdr3_aa: CASSLGGFNSPLHF

clone_size: .
j_call: TRBJ2-6
d_call: TRBD1
v_call: TRBV18
cdr3_nt: TGTGCCAGCTCACCACGGACAGGGAACGACCTGACTTTC
cdr3_aa: CASSPRTGNDLTF

clone_size: .
j_call: TRBJ1-2
d_call: .
v_call: TRBV7-9
cdr3_nt: TGTGCCAGCAGCAGACAAGCTACTTATGGCTACACCTTC
cdr3_aa: CASSRQATYGYTF

clone_size: few
j_call: TRBJ2-2
d_call: .
v_call: TRBV10-1
cdr3_nt: TGCGCCAGCAGTGAGGGGGGGGCCAACACCGGGGAGCTGTTTTTT
cdr3_aa: CASSEGGANTGELFF

clone_size: .
j_call: TRBJ2-3
d_call: .
v_call: TRBV27
cdr3_nt: TGTGCCAGCAGTTTCGGGTTGAGTTATACGCAGTATTTT
cdr3_aa: CASSFGLSYTQYF

clone_size: .
j_call: TRBJ1-2
d_call: .
v_call: TRBV13
cdr3_nt: TGTGCCAGCAGCTTAGGCAGGGTCTATGGCTACACCTTC
cdr3_aa: CASSLGRVYGYTF

clone_size: .
j_call: TRBJ1-2
d_call: .
v_call: TRBV5-8
cdr3_nt: TGTGCCAGCAGCCGAACAGGGTTGAACTATGGCTACACCTTC
cdr3_aa: CASSRTGLNYGYTF

clone_size: .
j_call: TRBJ2-2
d_call: .
v_call: TRBV2
cdr3_nt: TGTGCCAGCAGTCATACGACTAGACGGGACACCGGGGAGCTGTTTTTT
cdr3_aa: CASSHTTRRDTGELFF

clone_size: few
j_call: TRBJ1-5
d_call: .
v_call: TRBV27
cdr3_nt: TGTGCCAGCAGTCAATGGGACACTAATCAGCCCCAGCATTTT
cdr3_aa: CASSQWDTNQPQHF

clone_size: .
j_call: TRBJ2-1
d_call: .
v_call: TRBV7-2
cdr3_nt: TGTGCCAGCAGCTCTTCCCAGGGGAGGGTTACTGAGCAGTTCTTC
cdr3_aa: CASSSSQGRVTEQFF

clone_size: once
j_call: TRBJ2-1
d_call: .
v_call: TRBV5-1
cdr3_nt: TGCGCCAGCAGCTTGGATGGGAGCAATTACAATGAGCAGTTCTTC
cdr3_aa: CASSLDGSNYNEQFF

clone_size: .
j_call: TRBJ1-1
d_call: TRBD1
v_call: TRBV2
cdr3_nt: TGTGCCAGCAGGCGGGGACAGGGTCAGACTGAAGCTTTCTTT
cdr3_aa: CASRRGQGQTEAFF

clone_size: .
j_call: TRBJ1-4
d_call: TRBD1
v_call: TRBV11-2
cdr3_nt: TGTGCCAGCAGCTTGCCTGTGGCAGGGGGGTCTGAAAAACTGTTTTTT
cdr3_aa: CASSLPVAGGSEKLFF

clone_size: .
j_call: TRBJ2-5
d_call: .
v_call: TRBV7-9
cdr3_nt: TGTGCCAGCAGCGCCGGTGCGGGGGAGACCCAGTACTTC
cdr3_aa: CASSAGAGETQYF

clone_size: few
j_call: TRBJ1-5
d_call: .
v_call: TRBV7-9
cdr3_nt: TGTGCCAGCAGCTTATCCGCGGGACCCTATCAGCCCCAGCATTTT
cdr3_aa: CASSLSAGPYQPQHF

clone_size: .
j_call: TRBJ1-5
d_call: TRBD1
v_call: TRBV27
cdr3_nt: TGTGCCAGCAGGAAGGACAGGGACCAGCCCCAGCATTTT
cdr3_aa: CASRKDRDQPQHF

clone_size: .
j_call: TRBJ1-1
d_call: .
v_call: TRBV19
cdr3_nt: TGTGCCAGTAGTGAAACAGGGATAAGTACGGCTGAAGCTTTCTTT
cdr3_aa: CASSETGISTAEAFF

clone_size: .
j_call: TRBJ2-2
d_call: TRBD1
v_call: TRBV7-3
cdr3_nt: TGTGCCAGCGCTTCACAGGGGTACGGGGCCGGGGAGCTGTTTTTT
cdr3_aa: CASASQGYGAGELFF

clone_size: .
j_call: TRBJ2-7
d_call: .
v_call: TRBV6-2/TRBV6-3
cdr3_nt: TGTGCCAGCACCCCCGTGACTTTCCTCGGCCTGGAGCAGTACTTC
cdr3_aa: CASTPVTFLGLEQYF

clone_size: few
j_call: TRBJ1-2
d_call: .
v_call: TRBV5-1
cdr3_nt: TGCGCCAGCAGCTTGATTATGGGAGCTGACTATGGCTACACCTTC
cdr3_aa: CASSLIMGADYGYTF

clone_size: .
j_call: TRBJ2-7
d_call: .
v_call: TRBV6-6
cdr3_nt: TGTGCCAGCACCCCCCGGGGATCCTACGAGCAGTACTTC
cdr3_aa: CASTPRGSYEQYF

clone_size: .
j_call: TRBJ1-2
d_call: TRBD1
v_call: TRBV6-5
cdr3_nt: TGTGCCAGCACCTCCCGACAGGGCCATGGCTACACCTTC
cdr3_aa: CASTSRQGHGYTF

clone_size: .
j_call: TRBJ2-3
d_call: .
v_call: TRBV19
cdr3_nt: TGTGCCAGTAGTATAGAAGCCTACCGCACAGATACGCAGTATTTT
cdr3_aa: CASSIEAYRTDTQYF

clone_size: .
j_call: TRBJ1-5
d_call: .
v_call: TRBV2
cdr3_nt: TGTGCCAGCAGTTCCAGGGGCCATCAGCCCCAGCATTTT
cdr3_aa: CASSSRGHQPQHF

clone_size: .
j_call: TRBJ1-5
d_call: TRBD1
v_call: TRBV19
cdr3_nt: TGTGCCAGTAGTATAAGGGGGACAGGGAATCAGCCCCAGCATTTT
cdr3_aa: CASSIRGTGNQPQHF

clone_size: .
j_call: TRBJ1-1
d_call: .
v_call: TRBV5-1
cdr3_nt: TGCGCCAGCAGCTGGACCCGGGAGGGGTCGGCGAACACTGAAGCTTTCTTT
cdr3_aa: CASSWTREGSANTEAFF

clone_size: .
j_call: TRBJ2-3
d_call: TRBD2
v_call: TRBV30
cdr3_nt: TGTGCCTTCCAAGGACTAGCCGTTAGCACAGATACGCAGTATTTT
cdr3_aa: CAFQGLAVSTDTQYF

clone_size: .
j_call: TRBJ1-6
d_call: TRBD1
v_call: TRBV3-1/TRBV3-2
cdr3_nt: TGTGCCAGCAGCCCAACAGGGGGCCGCAGCTCCTATAATTCACCCCTCCACTTT
cdr3_aa: CASSPTGGRSSYNSPLHF

clone_size: .
j_call: TRBJ1-1
d_call: .
v_call: TRBV30
cdr3_nt: TGTGCCTGGAGTGTTTCCGTTCTGAGGGCTGAAGCTTTCTTT
cdr3_aa: CAWSVSVLRAEAFF

clone_size: .
j_call: TRBJ1-4
d_call: .
v_call: TRBV7-3
cdr3_nt: TGTGCCAGCAGCTTATCCGGTGAAAAACTGTTTTTT
cdr3_aa: CASSLSGEKLFF

clone_size: .
j_call: TRBJ1-6
d_call: .
v_call: TRBV6-5
cdr3_nt: TGTGCCAGCAGTTACTCGAGGTTTGGTTCACCCCTCCACTTT
cdr3_aa: CASSYSRFGSPLHF

clone_size: .
j_call: TRBJ1-2
d_call: .
v_call: TRBV4-2
cdr3_nt: TGTGCCAGCAGCCAAGATGAGTCCGGCTACACCTTC
cdr3_aa: CASSQDESGYTF

clone_size: .
j_call: TRBJ1-1
d_call: .
v_call: TRBV12-3/TRBV12-4
cdr3_nt: TGTGCCAGCAGTTTAGCCATGACTGAAGCTTTCTTT
cdr3_aa: CASSLAMTEAFF

clone_size: .
j_call: TRBJ1-1
d_call: .
v_call: TRBV12-3/TRBV12-4
cdr3_nt: TGTGCCAGCAGTTTAGTAGGAAGAGGGGAAGCTTTCTTT
cdr3_aa: CASSLVGRGEAFF

clone_size: few
j_call: TRBJ2-7
d_call: .
v_call: TRBV10-3
cdr3_nt: TGTGCCATCATGGCAGGGTATGGGCAGTACTTC
cdr3_aa: CAIMAGYGQYF

clone_size: .
j_call: TRBJ1-4
d_call: .
v_call: TRBV27
cdr3_nt: TGTGCCAGCAGTTGGGCCCTCGAGGGTGAAAAACTGTTTTTT
cdr3_aa: CASSWALEGEKLFF